A selection of T cell receptor beta chains follows, all from one sample in a study of cytomegalovirus exposure and HLA in healthy donors. Sequencing used immunoSEQ multiplex PCR; TCRdb keeps in-frame clones, though not all of them. Among approximately 170,000 clones listed, 75% to 90% were seen once. The sequencing sample was made of PBMCs. These TCRs come from a male donor in good health and CMV-seronegative. The CDR3 runs from the conserved cysteine through the conserved F or W. D genes are given only for firm matches. Size values are once, few and many counts, or a class for expanded clones, and some rows have none.

.	TRBD1	TRBV7-2	TRBJ1-2	TGTGCCAGCAGCTCCGGACAGGGGGCGGACTATGGCTACACCTTC	CASSSGQGADYGYTF
.	TRBD1	TRBV7-9	TRBJ2-7	TGTGCCAGCAGCCAAATCCGGGACAGGGGGCAGGGGCAGTACTTC	CASSQIRDRGQGQYF
.	.	TRBV5-1	TRBJ2-6	TGCGCCAGCAGCTCGGACAGAGTCTCTGGGGCCAACGTCCTGACTTTC	CASSSDRVSGANVLTF
.	.	TRBV7-9	TRBJ2-7	TGTGCCAGCAGCCCGATAGCCTCCTACGAGCAGTACTTC	CASSPIASYEQYF
few	TRBD1	TRBV28	TRBJ1-2	TGTGCCTGCGGACAGGGGGCCTATAGTAACTATGGCTACACCTTC	CACGQGAYSNYGYTF
few	.	TRBV10-2	TRBJ1-1	TGCGCCAGTAGGACAGTGAACACTGAAGCTTTCTTT	CASRTVNTEAFF
.	TRBD1	TRBV27	TRBJ1-2	TGTGCCAGCAGTTTGGCACAGGGGCTGCGGAGTGGCTACACCTTC	CASSLAQGLRSGYTF
few	.	TRBV5-1	TRBJ2-1	TGCGCCAGCAGCTCGAACCCCCAGGGGCCTTCCTACAATGAGCAGTTCTTC	CASSSNPQGPSYNEQFF
.	TRBD1	TRBV7-8	TRBJ2-7	TGTGCCAGCAGCCCCCGGGACAGGGGTGGCGAGCAGTACTTC	CASSPRDRGGEQYF
.	.	TRBV6-5	TRBJ1-3	TGTGCCAGCAGTTCGACAGCCACCTCTGGAAACACCATATATTTT	CASSSTATSGNTIYF
.	TRBD1	TRBV2	TRBJ1-6	TGTGCCAGCAGTGCGGGACAGGAACCTTCCTATAATTCACCCCTCCACTTT	CASSAGQEPSYNSPLHF
.	.	TRBV7-9	TRBJ1-4	TGTGCCAGCAGCTCTCTGGAGGTTAATGAAAAACTGTTTTTT	CASSSLEVNEKLFF
.	.	TRBV29-1	TRBJ2-7	TGCAGCGCCCGGGACACCGACTCCTACGAGCAGTACTTC	CSARDTDSYEQYF
.	.	TRBV19	TRBJ2-5	TGTGCCAGTAGTATCGAGGCGGGGACGTACCAAGAGACCCAGTACTTC	CASSIEAGTYQETQYF
.	TRBD1	TRBV7-2	TRBJ1-2	TGTGCCAGCAGCTTAGCACAGGGGGTAAACTATGGCTACACCTTC	CASSLAQGVNYGYTF
.	TRBD1	TRBV10-3	TRBJ2-7	TGTGCCATCAGTGAGCGGACAGGGGGCTACGAGCAGTACTTC	CAISERTGGYEQYF
.	TRBD2	TRBV2	TRBJ2-1	TGTGCCAGCAGCCCTAGCGGGGGATCCTACAATGAGCAGTTCTTC	CASSPSGGSYNEQFF
.	.	TRBV29-1	TRBJ1-1	TGCAGCGTCCAGGGATGGTACGTGGTGAACACTGAAGCTTTCTTT	CSVQGWYVVNTEAFF
.	.	TRBV5-1	TRBJ2-7	TGCGCCAGCGGTCCGGGGGGCTTCTTCGAGCAGTACTTC	CASGPGGFFEQYF
.	.	TRBV5-6	TRBJ2-3	TGTGCCAGCAGCTTGAGAACAGGGCTCACAGATACGCAGTATTTT	CASSLRTGLTDTQYF
.	.	TRBV6-1	TRBJ1-2	TGTGCCAGCAGTGAGATCCGGTCAAGGAAAAGGGGTGGCTACACCTTC	CASSEIRSRKRGGYTF
once	TRBD1	TRBV9	TRBJ1-4	TGTGCCAGCAGCGCCGGACAGGGGGCCAAACTGTTTTTT	CASSAGQGAKLFF
.	TRBD1	TRBV11-2	TRBJ2-2	TGTGCCAGCAGCCAGGGGGTCCGGGTGCCCGGGGAGCTGTTTTTT	CASSQGVRVPGELFF
.	TRBD1	TRBV5-1	TRBJ1-1	TGCGCCAGCAGCCCCAGGGACAGAAAACTGAGCACTGAAGCTTTCTTT	CASSPRDRKLSTEAFF
once	TRBD1	TRBV5-4	TRBJ1-2	TGTGCCAGCAGCCAGGGGGACTATGGCTACACCTTC	CASSQGDYGYTF
.	.	TRBV5-1	TRBJ1-5	TGCGCCAGCAGCTTGGGGCAGGGCGGCAATCAGCCCCAGCATTTT	CASSLGQGGNQPQHF
.	.	TRBV7-2	TRBJ1-3	TGTGCCACGACAGCCTTTAACTCTGGAAACACCATATATTTT	CATTAFNSGNTIYF
.	TRBD1	TRBV2	TRBJ1-1	TGTGCCAGCACTAAAGACAGGGACACTGAAGCTTTCTTT	CASTKDRDTEAFF
.	.	TRBV18	TRBJ1-5	TGTGCCAGCTCACCACCGATCTCCGAGGCTCAGCCCCAGCATTTT	CASSPPISEAQPQHF
.	.	TRBV19	TRBJ1-4	TGTGCCAGTAGTGGAGGGTTGAATGAAAAACTGTTTTTT	CASSGGLNEKLFF
.	.	TRBV30	TRBJ2-7	TGTGCCTGGACAGGGCAGTACGAGCAGTACTTC	CAWTGQYEQYF
.	.	TRBV5-4	TRBJ1-1	TGTGCCAGCAGGGGAGGGGTTAAGAACACTGAAGCTTTCTTT	CASRGGVKNTEAFF
.	TRBD2	TRBV27	TRBJ2-3	TGTGCCAGCAGTTCCTGGACTAGCGGGGACACAGATACGCAGTATTTT	CASSSWTSGDTDTQYF
.	TRBD1	TRBV4-2	TRBJ1-5	TGTGCCAGCAGCCAAGGACAGGGGGAGGATCAGCCCCAGCATTTT	CASSQGQGEDQPQHF
.	TRBD1	TRBV10-3	TRBJ2-7	TGTGCCATTCAGACAGGGGAGAACTACGAGCAGTACTTC	CAIQTGENYEQYF
.	.	TRBV6-1	TRBJ1-4	TGTGCCAGCAGTGACGGCAGGGTCGGGAGTGAAAAACTGTTTTTT	CASSDGRVGSEKLFF
.	.	TRBV19	TRBJ2-2	TGTGCCATAAAGACGGACAAGAACACCGGGGAGCTGTTTTTT	CAIKTDKNTGELFF
.	TRBD1	TRBV19	TRBJ1-1	TGTGCCAGTAGTACGCCGGGACAGGTCCCGCGGACTGAAGCTTTCTTT	CASSTPGQVPRTEAFF
few	TRBD1	TRBV19	TRBJ1-4	TGTGCCAGTAGTCAGACAGGGTCCGAAAAACTGTTTTTT	CASSQTGSEKLFF
.	TRBD1	TRBV2	TRBJ1-4	TGTGCCAGCAGAGTAGGACAGGGGAATGAAAAACTGTTTTTT	CASRVGQGNEKLFF
.	.	TRBV7-6	TRBJ1-5	TGTGCCAGCAGCAGAATGGGGCCACCGGACCAGCCCCAGCATTTT	CASSRMGPPDQPQHF
.	.	TRBV10-3	TRBJ1-5	TGTGCCATCCAGCCGGGGGGCGATCAGCCCCAGCATTTT	CAIQPGGDQPQHF
.	TRBD1	TRBV10-3	TRBJ2-7	TGTGCCATCAGCAGGGACAGTTCCTACGAGCAGTACTTC	CAISRDSSYEQYF
few	TRBD1	TRBV18	TRBJ1-5	TGTGCCAGCTCAGAAGGGACAGGGGATAGCAATCAGCCCCAGCATTTT	CASSEGTGDSNQPQHF
.	TRBD2	TRBV29-1	TRBJ2-7	TGCAGCGTGGGGTGGGTGGGGGGGTACGGGCAGTACTTC	CSVGWVGGYGQYF
.	.	TRBV5-1	TRBJ2-3	TGCGCCAGCAGCTCGGGTACGGCCTCGGATACGCAGTATTTT	CASSSGTASDTQYF
.	.	TRBV7-9	TRBJ1-2	TGTGCCAGCAGCCCGAGGGCCCGGACCTATGGCTACACCTTC	CASSPRARTYGYTF
.	.	TRBV5-1	TRBJ1-1	TGCGCCAGCAGCTCGGGCCAGGGTTCCACTGAAGCTTTCTTT	CASSSGQGSTEAFF
.	TRBD1	TRBV2	TRBJ2-7	TGTGCCAGCAGGACAGACAGGGGAATCTACGAGCAGTACTTC	CASRTDRGIYEQYF
.	.	TRBV4-1	TRBJ1-4	TGCGCCAGCAGCTCAAGACAGGCTGGCGAAAAACTGTTTTTT	CASSSRQAGEKLFF
.	.	TRBV6-1	TRBJ1-4	TGTGCCAGCAGGGGAGGGGGGGAAAAACTGTTTTTT	CASRGGGEKLFF
once	.	TRBV6-1	TRBJ2-5	TGTGCCAGCAGGACGGGTGGAGCCGAGACCCAGTACTTC	CASRTGGAETQYF
.	.	TRBV30	TRBJ1-1	TGTGCCTGGAGCCACTCGGGACACACACCGAACACTGAAGCTTTCTTT	CAWSHSGHTPNTEAFF
.	.	TRBV6-6	TRBJ1-3	TGTGCCAGCAGTTACCCACCGGGCTCTGGAAACACCATATATTTT	CASSYPPGSGNTIYF
.	TRBD1	TRBV18	TRBJ2-7	TGTGCCAGCTCACCATCACAGGGGGCTAGTTACGAGCAGTACTTC	CASSPSQGASYEQYF
few	.	TRBV5-4	TRBJ1-3	TGTGCCACCGAGGACAGACTCTCTGGAAACACCATATATTTT	CATEDRLSGNTIYF
.	.	TRBV7-9	TRBJ2-2	TGTGCCAGCAGCGCCGGAGGCACCGGGGAGCTGTTTTTT	CASSAGGTGELFF
.	TRBD1	TRBV7-9	TRBJ1-1	TGTGCCAGCAGCTTAATGGGGACAGGGGGAACTGAAGCTTTCTTT	CASSLMGTGGTEAFF